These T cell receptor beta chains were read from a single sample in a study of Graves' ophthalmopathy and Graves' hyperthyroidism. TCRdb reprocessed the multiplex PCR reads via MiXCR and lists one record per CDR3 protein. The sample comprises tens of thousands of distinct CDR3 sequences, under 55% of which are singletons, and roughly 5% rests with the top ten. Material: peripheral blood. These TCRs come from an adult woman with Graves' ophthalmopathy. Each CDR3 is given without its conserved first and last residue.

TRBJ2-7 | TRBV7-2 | ASSLGLASYEQH
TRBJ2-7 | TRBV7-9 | ASSPKGQDIFYEQY
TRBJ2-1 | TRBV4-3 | ASSQDGRGNEQF
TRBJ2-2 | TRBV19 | ASRTPMEGGGELF
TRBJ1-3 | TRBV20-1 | STLQGIGNIIY
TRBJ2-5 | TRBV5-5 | ASSFRGSGRETQY
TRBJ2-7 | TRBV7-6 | ASSIPQGPRAYEQY
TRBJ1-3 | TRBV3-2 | ASSPQGAGNTIY
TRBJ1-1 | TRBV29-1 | NVKRTAGNTEAF
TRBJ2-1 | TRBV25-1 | ASSSLWADNEQF
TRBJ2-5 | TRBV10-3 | ATKGLAGIGGRTQY
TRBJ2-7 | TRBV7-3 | ASSADRGRWEQY
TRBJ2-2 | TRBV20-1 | GAPGRGRLNIGELF
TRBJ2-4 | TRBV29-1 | SVDWGGQAKNIQY
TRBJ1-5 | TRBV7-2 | ASSQGGHQPQH
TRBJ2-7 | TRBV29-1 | SVEPQGGPYEQY
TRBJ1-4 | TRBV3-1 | ASSTRDGGFEKLF